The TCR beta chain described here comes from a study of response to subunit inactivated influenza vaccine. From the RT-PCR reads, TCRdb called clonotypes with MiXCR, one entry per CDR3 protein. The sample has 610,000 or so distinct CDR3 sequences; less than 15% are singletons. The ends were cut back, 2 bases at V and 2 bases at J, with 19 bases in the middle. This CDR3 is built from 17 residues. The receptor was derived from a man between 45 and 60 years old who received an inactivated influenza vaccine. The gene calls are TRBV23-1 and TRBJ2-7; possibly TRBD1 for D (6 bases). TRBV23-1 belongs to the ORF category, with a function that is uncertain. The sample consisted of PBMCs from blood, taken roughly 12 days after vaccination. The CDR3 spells CASSQLRTGNIAYEQYF. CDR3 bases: TGCGCCAGCAGTCAACTAAGAACAGGGAATATCGCCTACGAGCAGTACTTC.